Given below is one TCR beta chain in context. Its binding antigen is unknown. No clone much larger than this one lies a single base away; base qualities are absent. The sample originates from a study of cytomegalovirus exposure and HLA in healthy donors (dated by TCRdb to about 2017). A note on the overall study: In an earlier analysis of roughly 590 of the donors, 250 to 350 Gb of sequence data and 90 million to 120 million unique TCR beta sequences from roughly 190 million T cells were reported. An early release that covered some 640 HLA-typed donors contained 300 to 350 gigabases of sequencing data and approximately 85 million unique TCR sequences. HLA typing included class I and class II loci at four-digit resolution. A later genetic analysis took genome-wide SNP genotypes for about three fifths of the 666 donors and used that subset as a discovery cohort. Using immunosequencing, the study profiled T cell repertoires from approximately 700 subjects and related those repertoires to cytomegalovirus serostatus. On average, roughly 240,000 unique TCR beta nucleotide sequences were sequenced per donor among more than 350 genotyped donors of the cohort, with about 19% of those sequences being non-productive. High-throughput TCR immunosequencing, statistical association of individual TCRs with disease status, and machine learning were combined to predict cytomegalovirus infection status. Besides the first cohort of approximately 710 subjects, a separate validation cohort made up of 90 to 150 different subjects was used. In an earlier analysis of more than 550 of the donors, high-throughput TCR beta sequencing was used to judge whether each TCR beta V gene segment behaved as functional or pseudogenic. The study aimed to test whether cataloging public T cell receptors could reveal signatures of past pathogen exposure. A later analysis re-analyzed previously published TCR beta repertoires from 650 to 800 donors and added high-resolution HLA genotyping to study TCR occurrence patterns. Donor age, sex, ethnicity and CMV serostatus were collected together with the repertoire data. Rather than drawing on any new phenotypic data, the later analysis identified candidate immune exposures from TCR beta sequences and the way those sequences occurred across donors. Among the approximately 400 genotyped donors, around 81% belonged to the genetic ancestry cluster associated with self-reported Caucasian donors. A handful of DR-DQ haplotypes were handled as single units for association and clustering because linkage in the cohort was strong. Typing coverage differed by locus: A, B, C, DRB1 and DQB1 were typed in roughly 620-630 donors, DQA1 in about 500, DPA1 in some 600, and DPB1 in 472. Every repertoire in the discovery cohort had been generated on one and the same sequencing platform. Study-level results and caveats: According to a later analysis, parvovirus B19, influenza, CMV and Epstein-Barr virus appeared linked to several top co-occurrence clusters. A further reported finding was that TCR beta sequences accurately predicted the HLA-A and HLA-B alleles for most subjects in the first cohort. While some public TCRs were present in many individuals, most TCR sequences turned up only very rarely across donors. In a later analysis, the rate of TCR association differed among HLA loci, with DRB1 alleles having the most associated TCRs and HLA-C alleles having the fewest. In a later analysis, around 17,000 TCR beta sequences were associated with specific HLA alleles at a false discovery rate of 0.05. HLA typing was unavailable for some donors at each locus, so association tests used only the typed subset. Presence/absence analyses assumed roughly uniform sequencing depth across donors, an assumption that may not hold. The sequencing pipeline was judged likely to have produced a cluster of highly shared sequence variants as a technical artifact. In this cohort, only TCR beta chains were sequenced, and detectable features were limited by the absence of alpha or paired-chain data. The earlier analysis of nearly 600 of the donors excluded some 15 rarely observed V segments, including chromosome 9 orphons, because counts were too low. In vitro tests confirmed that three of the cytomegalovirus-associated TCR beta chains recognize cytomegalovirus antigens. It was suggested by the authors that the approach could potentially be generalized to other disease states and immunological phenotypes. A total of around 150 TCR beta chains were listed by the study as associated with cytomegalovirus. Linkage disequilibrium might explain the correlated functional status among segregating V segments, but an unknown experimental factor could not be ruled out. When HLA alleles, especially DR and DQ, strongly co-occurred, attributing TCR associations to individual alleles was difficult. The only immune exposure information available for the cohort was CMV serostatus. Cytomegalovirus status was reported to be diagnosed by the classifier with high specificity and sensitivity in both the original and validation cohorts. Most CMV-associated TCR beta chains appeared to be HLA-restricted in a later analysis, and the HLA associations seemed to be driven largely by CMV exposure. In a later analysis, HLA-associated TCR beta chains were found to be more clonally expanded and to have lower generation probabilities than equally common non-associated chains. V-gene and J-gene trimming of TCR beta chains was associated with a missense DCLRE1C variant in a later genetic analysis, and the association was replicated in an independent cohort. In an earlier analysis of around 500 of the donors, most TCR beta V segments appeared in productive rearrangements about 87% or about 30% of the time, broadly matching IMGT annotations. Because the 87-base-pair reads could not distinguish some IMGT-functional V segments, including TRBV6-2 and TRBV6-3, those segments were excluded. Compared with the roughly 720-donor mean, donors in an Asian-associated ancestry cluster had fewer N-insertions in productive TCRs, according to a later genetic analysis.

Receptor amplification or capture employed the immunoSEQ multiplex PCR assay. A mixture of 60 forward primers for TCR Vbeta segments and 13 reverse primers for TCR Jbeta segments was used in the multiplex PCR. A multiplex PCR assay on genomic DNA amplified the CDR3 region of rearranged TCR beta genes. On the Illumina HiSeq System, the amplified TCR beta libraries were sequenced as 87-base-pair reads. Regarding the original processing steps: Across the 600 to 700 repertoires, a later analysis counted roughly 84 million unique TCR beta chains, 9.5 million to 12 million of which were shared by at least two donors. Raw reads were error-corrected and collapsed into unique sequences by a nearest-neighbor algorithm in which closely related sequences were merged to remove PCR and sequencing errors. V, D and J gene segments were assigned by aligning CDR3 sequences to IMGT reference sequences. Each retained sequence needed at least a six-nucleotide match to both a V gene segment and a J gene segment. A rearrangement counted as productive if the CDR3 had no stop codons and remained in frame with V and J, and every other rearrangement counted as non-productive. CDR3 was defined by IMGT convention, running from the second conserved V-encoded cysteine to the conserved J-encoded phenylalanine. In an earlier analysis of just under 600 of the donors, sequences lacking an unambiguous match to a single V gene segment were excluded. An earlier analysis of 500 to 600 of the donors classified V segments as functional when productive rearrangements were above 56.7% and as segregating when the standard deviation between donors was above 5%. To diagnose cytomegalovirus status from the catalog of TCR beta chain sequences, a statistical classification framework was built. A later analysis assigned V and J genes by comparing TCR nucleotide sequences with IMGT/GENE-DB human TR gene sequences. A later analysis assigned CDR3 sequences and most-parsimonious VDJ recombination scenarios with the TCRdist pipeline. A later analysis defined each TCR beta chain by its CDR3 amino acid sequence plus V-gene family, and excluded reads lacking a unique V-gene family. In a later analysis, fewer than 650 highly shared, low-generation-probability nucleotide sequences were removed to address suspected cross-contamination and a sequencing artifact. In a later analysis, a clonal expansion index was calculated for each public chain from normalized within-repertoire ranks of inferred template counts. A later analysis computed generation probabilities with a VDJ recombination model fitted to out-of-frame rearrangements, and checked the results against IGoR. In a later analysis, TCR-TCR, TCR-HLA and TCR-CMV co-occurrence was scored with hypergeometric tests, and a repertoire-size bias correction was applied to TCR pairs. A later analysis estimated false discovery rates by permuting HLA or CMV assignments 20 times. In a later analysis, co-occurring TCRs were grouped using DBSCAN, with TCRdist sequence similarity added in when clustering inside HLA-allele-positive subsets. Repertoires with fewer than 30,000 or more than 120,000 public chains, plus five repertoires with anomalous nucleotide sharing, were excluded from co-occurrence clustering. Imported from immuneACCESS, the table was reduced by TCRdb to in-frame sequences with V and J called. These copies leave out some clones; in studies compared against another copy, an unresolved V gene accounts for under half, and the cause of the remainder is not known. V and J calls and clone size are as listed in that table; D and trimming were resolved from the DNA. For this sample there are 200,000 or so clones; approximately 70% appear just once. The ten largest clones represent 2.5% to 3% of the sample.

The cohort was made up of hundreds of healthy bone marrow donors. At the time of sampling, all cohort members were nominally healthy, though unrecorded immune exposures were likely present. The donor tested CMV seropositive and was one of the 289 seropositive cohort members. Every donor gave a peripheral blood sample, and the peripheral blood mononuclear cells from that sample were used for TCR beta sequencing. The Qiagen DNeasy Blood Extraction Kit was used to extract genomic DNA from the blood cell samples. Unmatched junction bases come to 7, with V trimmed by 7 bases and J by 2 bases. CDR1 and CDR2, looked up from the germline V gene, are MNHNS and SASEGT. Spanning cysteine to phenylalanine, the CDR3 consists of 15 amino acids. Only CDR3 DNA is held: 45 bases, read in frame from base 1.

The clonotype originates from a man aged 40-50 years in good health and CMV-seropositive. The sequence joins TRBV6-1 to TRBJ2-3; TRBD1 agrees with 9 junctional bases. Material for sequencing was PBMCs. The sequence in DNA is TGTGCCAGCACCCGAGGGGACAGGGTCACAGATACGCAGTATTTT. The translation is CASTRGDRVTDTQYF.